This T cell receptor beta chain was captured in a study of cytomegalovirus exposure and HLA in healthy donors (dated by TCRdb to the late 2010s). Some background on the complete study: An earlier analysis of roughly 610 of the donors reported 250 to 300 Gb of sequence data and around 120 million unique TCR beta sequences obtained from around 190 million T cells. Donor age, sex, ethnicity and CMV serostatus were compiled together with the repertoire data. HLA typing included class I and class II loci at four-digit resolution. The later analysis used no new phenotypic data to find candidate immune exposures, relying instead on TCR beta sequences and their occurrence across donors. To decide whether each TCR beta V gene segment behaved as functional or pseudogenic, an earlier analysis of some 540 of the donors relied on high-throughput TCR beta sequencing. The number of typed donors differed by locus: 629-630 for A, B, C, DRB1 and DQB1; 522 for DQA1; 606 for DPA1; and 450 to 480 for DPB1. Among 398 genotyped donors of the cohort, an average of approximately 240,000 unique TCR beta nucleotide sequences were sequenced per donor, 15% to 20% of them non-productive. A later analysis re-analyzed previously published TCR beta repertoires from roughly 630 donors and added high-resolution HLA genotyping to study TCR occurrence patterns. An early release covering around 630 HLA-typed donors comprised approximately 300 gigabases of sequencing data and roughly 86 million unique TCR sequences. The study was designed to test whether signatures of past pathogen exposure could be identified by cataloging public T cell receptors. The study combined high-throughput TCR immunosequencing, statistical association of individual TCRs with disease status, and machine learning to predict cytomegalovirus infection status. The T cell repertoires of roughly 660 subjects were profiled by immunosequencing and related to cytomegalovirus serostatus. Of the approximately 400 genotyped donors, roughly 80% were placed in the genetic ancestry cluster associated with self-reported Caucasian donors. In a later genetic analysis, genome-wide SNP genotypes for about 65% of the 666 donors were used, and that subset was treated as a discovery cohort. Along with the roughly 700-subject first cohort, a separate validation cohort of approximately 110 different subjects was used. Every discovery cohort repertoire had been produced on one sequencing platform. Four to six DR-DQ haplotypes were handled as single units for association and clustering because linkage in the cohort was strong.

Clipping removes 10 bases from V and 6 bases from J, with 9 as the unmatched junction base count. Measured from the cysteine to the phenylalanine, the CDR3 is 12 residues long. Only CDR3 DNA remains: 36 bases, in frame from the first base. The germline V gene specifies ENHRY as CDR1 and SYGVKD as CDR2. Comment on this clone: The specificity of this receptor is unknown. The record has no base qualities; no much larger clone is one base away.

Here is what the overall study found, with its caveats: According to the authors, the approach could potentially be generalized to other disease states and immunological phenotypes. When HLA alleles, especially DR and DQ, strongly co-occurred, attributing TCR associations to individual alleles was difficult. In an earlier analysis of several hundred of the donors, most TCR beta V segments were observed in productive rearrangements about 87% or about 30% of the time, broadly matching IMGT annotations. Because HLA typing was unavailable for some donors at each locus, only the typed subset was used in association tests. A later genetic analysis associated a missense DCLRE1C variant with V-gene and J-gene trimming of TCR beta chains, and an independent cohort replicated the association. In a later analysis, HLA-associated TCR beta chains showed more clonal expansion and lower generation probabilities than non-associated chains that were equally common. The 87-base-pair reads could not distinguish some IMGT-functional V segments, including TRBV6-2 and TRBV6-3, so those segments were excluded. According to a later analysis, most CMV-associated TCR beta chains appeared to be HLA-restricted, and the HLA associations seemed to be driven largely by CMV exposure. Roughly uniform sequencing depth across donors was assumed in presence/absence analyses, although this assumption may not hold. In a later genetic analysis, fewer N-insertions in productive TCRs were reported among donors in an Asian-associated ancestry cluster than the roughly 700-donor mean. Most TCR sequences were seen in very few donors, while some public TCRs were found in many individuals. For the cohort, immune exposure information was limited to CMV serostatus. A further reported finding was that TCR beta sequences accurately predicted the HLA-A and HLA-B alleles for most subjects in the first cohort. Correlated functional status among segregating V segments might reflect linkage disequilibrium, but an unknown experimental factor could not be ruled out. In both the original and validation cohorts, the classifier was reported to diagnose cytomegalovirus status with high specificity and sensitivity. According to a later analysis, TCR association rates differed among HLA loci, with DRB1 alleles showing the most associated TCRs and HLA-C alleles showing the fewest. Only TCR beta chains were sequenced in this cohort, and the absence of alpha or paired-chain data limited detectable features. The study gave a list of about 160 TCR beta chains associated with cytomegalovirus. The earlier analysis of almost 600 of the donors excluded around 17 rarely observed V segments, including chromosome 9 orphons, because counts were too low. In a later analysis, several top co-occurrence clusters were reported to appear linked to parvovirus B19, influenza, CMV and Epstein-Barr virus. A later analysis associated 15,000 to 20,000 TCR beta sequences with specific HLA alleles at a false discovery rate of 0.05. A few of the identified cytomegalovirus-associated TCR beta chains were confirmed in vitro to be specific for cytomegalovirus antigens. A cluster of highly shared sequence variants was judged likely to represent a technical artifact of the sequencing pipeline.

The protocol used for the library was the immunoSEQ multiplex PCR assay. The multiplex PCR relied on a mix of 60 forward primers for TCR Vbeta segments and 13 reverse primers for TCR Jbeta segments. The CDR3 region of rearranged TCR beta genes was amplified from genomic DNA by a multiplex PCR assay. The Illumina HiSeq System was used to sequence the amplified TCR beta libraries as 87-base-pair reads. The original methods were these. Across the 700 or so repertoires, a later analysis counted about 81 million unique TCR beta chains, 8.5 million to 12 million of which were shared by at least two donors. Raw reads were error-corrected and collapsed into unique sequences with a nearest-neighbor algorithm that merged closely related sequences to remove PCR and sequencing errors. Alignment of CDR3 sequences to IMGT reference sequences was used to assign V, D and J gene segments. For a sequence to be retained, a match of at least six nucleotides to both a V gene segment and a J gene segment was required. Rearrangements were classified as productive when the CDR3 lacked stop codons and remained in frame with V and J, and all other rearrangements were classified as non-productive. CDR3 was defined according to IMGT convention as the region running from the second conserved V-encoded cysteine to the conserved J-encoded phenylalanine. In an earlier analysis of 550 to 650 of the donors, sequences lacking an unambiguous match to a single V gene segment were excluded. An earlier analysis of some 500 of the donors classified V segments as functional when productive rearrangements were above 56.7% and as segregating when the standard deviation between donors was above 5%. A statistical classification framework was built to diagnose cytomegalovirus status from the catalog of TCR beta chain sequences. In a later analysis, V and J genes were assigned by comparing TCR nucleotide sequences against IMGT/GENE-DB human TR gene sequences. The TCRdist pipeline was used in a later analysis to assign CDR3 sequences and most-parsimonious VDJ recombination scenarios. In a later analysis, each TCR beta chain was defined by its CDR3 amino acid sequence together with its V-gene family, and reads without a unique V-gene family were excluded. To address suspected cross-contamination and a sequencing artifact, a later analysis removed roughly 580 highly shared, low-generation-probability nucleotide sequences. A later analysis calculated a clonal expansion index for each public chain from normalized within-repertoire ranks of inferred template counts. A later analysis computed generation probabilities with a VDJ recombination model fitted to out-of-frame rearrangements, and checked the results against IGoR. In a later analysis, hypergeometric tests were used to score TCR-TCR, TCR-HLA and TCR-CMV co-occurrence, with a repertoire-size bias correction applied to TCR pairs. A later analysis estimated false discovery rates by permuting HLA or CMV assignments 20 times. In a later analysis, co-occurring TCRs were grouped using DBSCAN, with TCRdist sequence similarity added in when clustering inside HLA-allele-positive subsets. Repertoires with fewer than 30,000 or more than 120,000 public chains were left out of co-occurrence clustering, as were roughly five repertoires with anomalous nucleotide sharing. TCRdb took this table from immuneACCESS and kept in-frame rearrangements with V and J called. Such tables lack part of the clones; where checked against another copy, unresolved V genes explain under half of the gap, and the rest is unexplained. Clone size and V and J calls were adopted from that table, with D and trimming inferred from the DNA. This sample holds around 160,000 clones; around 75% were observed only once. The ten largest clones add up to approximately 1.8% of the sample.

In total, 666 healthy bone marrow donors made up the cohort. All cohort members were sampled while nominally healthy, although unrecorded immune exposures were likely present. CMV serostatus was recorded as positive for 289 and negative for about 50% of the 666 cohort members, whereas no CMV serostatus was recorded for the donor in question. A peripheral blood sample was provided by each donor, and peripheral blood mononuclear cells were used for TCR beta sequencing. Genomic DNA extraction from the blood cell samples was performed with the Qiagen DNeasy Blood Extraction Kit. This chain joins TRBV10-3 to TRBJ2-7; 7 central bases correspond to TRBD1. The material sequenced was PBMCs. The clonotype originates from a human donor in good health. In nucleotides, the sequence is TGTGCCACCGGGGACAGACTTAGCGAGCAGTACTTC. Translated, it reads CATGDRLSEQYF.